The 29 T cell receptor beta chains below come from one sample, sequenced in a study of cytomegalovirus exposure and HLA in healthy donors. Only in-frame clones appear in the TCRdb table, and some are missing; sequencing was by immunoSEQ multiplex PCR. The profile covers tens of thousands of clones, with around 93% appearing a single time and about 3% taken by the ten largest. The specimen was PBMCs. These receptors all come from a man aged 18 to 30 in good health and CMV-seronegative.

The CDR3 region is CASAKSSGNTIYF. The CDR3 bases are TGTGCCAGCGCGAAGAGCTCTGGAAACACCATATATTTT. The chain carries TRBV7-3 and TRBJ1-3; D not certain. Between the trimmed V and J ends, which lost 8 bases and 0 bases, there was a span of 8 bases. Germline-derived CDR1 and CDR2 are SGHTA and FQGTGA. CDR3 length: 13 residues.

This clone has a single count. V usage is TRBV15 and J usage is TRBJ2-3; 7 bases line up with TRBD2. Germline V CDR1 and CDR2: LNHNV, YYDKDF (reference sequence). Trimming at V came to 5 bases and at J to 2 bases, leaving 13 bases not matched to a gene. The CDR3 contains 17 residues. The CDR3 region is CATSGEWGGDPTDTQYF. The CDR3 nucleotides are TGTGCCACCAGCGGGGAATGGGGGGGGGACCCCACAGATACGCAGTATTTT.

This clone was detected a few times. CDR3 sequence: CASSSTSVVGQQFF. The CDR3 region has the DNA TGTGCCAGCAGTTCGACTAGCGTGGTGGGCCAGCAGTTCTTC. V gene TRBV6-5 combines with J gene TRBJ2-1, with 8 positions matching TRBD2. The CDR3 runs 14 residues. Trimming cost V 4 bases and J 11 bases; bases outside gene matches: 10. Germline-derived CDR1 and CDR2 are MNHEY and SVGAGI.

The chain recombines TRBV7-8 with TRBJ2-7; 7 bases map to TRBD1. J lost 6 bases, V lost 1 base, and 3 bases had no gene match. The CDR3 is 13 amino acids. The germline CDR1 and CDR2 sequences are SGHVS and FQNEAQ. DNA for the CDR3: TGTGCCAGCAGCTTAGAGGGGGCCGTCGAGCAGTACTTC. Amino acids: CASSLEGAVEQYF.

This chain connects TRBV6-4 to TRBJ1-2; 9 bases map to TRBD1. The germline gives CDR1 MRHNA, CDR2 SNTAGT. The CDR3 covers 14 residues. V lost 2 bases, J lost 8 bases, and 6 bases stayed unmatched. CDR3 sequence reads: CASSDTDRGTGYTF. In nucleotides, the CDR3 is TGTGCCAGCAGTGACACTGACAGGGGGACAGGCTACACCTTC.

The rearrangement uses TRBV28 and TRBJ2-3; 13 bases fit TRBD2. V trimming: 2 bases; J trimming: 1 base; junction bases outside the gene matches: 9. Germline CDR1 and CDR2: MDHEN and SYDVKM. The CDR3 loop spans 19 amino acids. CDR3 sequence: CASSLGLAGDWEGTDTQYF. For the CDR3, the DNA is TGTGCCAGCAGTTTAGGACTAGCGGGAGACTGGGAGGGCACAGATACGCAGTATTTT.

V and J are TRBV5-1 and TRBJ2-1, with 16 nucleotides matching TRBD2. Germline V gene lookup returns CDR1 SGHRS and CDR2 YFSETQ. This CDR3 comprises 17 residues. The V segment lost 0 bases and the J segment 9 bases; nucleotides outside the gene matches: 6. The chain's CDR3 is CASSLVGLAGGPVEQFF. The CDR3 DNA is TGCGCCAGCAGCTTGGTGGGACTAGCGGGGGGGCCTGTTGAGCAGTTCTTC.

The rearrangement joins TRBV5-8 to TRBJ1-2; 11 bases are a match to TRBD1. This CDR3 comprises 15 residues. Germline CDR1 and CDR2: SGHTS and YDEGEE. Trimming at V came to 4 bases and at J to 3 bases, leaving 5 bases not matched to a gene. This CDR3 reads CASSGQGANDYGYTF. CDR3 nucleotides: TGTGCCAGCAGCGGACAGGGGGCTAATGACTATGGCTACACCTTC.

This clone was seen only once. The rearrangement links TRBV15 to TRBJ2-3; D perhaps matches TRBD1 (6 bases). The CDR3 loop spans 17 amino acids. Germline V gene sequence: CDR1 LNHNV, CDR2 YYDKDF (reference sequence). V gave up 0 bases and J gave up 6 bases, with 19 bases separating them. CDR3 in DNA: TGTGCCACCAGCAGAGAAAACCTTGACAGGCCGAGGGATACGCAGTATTTT. Encoded protein: CATSRENLDRPRDTQYF.

The chain has TRBV5-4 and TRBJ2-7; 8 bases align to TRBD2. The CDR3 spans 18 residues. V dropped 2 bases and J dropped 4; count of bases not matched to a gene: 17. Germline V gives CDR1 SGHNT, CDR2 YYREEE (reference sequence). CDR3: CASSLDGGAAGSKYEQYF. Written as DNA, the CDR3 is TGTGCCAGCAGCTTAGACGGGGGGGCCGCCGGATCGAAATACGAGCAGTACTTC.

This clone was found once. J is TRBJ1-1 and V is TRBV6-1; 12 bases match TRBD1. Trimming removed 4 bases from V and 6 bases from J; junction bases left unmatched: 3. This CDR3 region has 14 residues. Germline V gene sequence: CDR1 MNHNS, CDR2 SASEGT. Written as DNA, the CDR3 is TGTGCCAGCAGTGCGGGACAGGGGGCGGCTGAAGCTTTCTTT. Encoded protein: CASSAGQGAAEAFF.

V usage is TRBV2 and J usage is TRBJ1-5; possibly TRBD1 for D (5 bases). Trimming removed 6 bases from V and 5 bases from J, with 11 bases in between. The CDR3 has 13 residues. CDR1 and CDR2 (germline): SNHLY, FYNNEI. CDR3 in amino acids: CASRGGWDQPQHF. CDR3 DNA sequence: TGTGCCAGCAGGGGGGGATGGGATCAGCCCCAGCATTTT.

The rearrangement links TRBV2 to TRBJ1-6; tentative D call: TRBD1 (6 bases). CDR3 length: 14 residues. CDR1 is SNHLY and CDR2 is FYNNEI in the germline V gene. Trimming cost V 3 bases and J 7 bases, with 10 bases left between them. The CDR3 is CASSDDRTNSPLHF. DNA for the CDR3: TGTGCCAGCAGTGACGACAGGACAAATTCACCCCTCCACTTT.

The chain carries TRBV21-1 and TRBJ2-3; TRBD2, as called in the table, went unchecked against the DNA. TRBV21-1 is reported as a pseudogene. The CDR3 sequence is 14 residues long. CDR3 residues: CATISGSSTDTQYF. CDR3 DNA sequence: TGTGCCACCATTAGCGGGAGTAGCACAGATACGCAGTATTTT.

This clone was found once. The chain links TRBV27 to TRBJ2-3, with 7 nucleotides matching TRBD2. V dropped 3 bases and J dropped 2; count of bases not matched to a gene: 8. Germline V gives CDR1 MNHEY, CDR2 SMNVEV (reference sequence). The CDR3 has 16 residues. CDR3 residues: CASSLSRDYYTDTQYF. CDR3 nucleotides: TGTGCCAGCAGTTTGTCGCGGGACTACTACACAGATACGCAGTATTTT.

The chain recombines TRBV6-1 with TRBJ1-2; TRBD1 might be the D (5 bases). V was cut by 2 bases and J by 11 bases, with 18 bases left in between. The CDR3 runs to 14 residues. Germline values: CDR1 MNHNS, CDR2 SASEGT. The CDR3 region is CASSEQAGTQGYTF. Written as DNA, the CDR3 is TGTGCCAGCAGTGAACAGGCGGGGACTCAGGGTTACACCTTC.

The V gene is TRBV12-2, the J gene TRBJ2-7; TRBD2, as called in the table, went unchecked against the DNA. TRBV12-2 is termed a pseudogene. This CDR3 has 15 amino acids. The CDR3: CASRLPRLAAREQYF. The DNA of the CDR3 is TGTGCAAGTCGCTTACCTAGACTAGCAGCAAGGGAGCAGTACTTC.

This chain links TRBV2 with TRBJ1-6; D is possibly TRBD1 (5 bases). The CDR3 sequence is 16 residues long. The V end was cut by 3 bases, the J end by 8 bases, with 17 bases between. The germline V gene encodes CDR1 SNHLY and CDR2 FYNNEI. The DNA for the CDR3 is TGTGCCAGCAGTGACCGGGGGGGGAGCGGGGATTCACCCCTCCACTTT. Translated, it gives CASSDRGGSGDSPLHF.

V usage is TRBV5-1 and J usage is TRBJ1-1; D ambiguous. The CDR3 sequence is 18 residues long. The V gene lost 0 bases and the J gene lost 0 bases, with 18 bases spanning the gap. Germline V CDR1 and CDR2: SGHRS, YFSETQ. CDR3 bases: TGCGCCAGCAGCTTGGGTGTCGGCAGACTACTAATGAACACTGAAGCTTTCTTT. Translation gives CASSLGVGRLLMNTEAFF.

The rearrangement uses TRBV6-6 and TRBJ2-3; 7 bases line up with TRBD2. The CDR3 totals 14 residues. The ends lost 4 bases at V and 4 bases at J; junction bases unmatched: 5. Germline CDR1 reads MNHNY; CDR2 reads SVGAGI (reference sequence). CDR3 region: CASSWGGDSDTQYF. The CDR3 DNA reads as TGTGCCAGCAGTTGGGGGGGAGACTCAGATACGCAGTATTTT.

This clone has a single count. The CDR3 sequence: CASSPPSLSGELFF. In DNA, the CDR3 is TGTGCCAGCTCACCACCGTCCCTGTCCGGGGAGCTGTTTTTT. The chain uses TRBV18 and TRBJ2-2; D is undetermined. Germline V CDR1 and CDR2: KGHSH, LQKENI. This CDR3 is 14 amino acids long. The V end lost 0 bases, the J end lost 6 bases, and 8 bases lay between the germline ends.

The gene calls are TRBV6-1 and TRBJ1-2; D not resolved. Germline V gene data show CDR1 as MNHNS and CDR2 as SASEGT. The CDR3 is made up of 12 amino acids. Deletions cut 3 bases from V and 9 bases from J, with 11 bases between. CDR3 sequence reads: CASSDNSVSYTF. Here the CDR3 DNA reads TGTGCCAGCAGTGATAACAGTGTCAGCTACACCTTC.

The J gene is TRBJ1-2, the V gene TRBV11-2, with 7 bases lining up with TRBD1. The CDR3 extends over 14 amino acids. Looked up from germline, CDR1 is SGHAT and CDR2 is FQNNGV. V shed 1 base and J 5 bases; nucleotides not matched to a gene: 4. The CDR3 here is CASSLGGDRYGYTF. CDR3 coding DNA: TGTGCCAGCAGCTTAGGGGGGGACAGATATGGCTACACCTTC.

The genes are TRBV2 and TRBJ2-7; 12 nucleotides agree with TRBD2. The V segment lost 2 bases and the J segment 2 bases; nucleotides outside the gene matches: 1. CDR1 is SNHLY, CDR2 FYNNEI, per germline. There are 15 residues in the CDR3. The CDR3 nucleotides are TGTGCCAGCAGTGAAAGGACTAGCGGGGCCTACGAGCAGTACTTC. Amino acids: CASSERTSGAYEQYF.

This sequence joins TRBV4-1 and TRBJ1-2; D gene ambiguous. The V and J ends lost 0 bases and 5 bases respectively, with 13 bases between them. The CDR3 has 15 residues. From germline, CDR1 is MGHRA and CDR2 YSYEKL. CDR3 bases: TGCGCCAGCAGCCAAGATTTTAACAGCTTTTATGGCTACACCTTC. As protein: CASSQDFNSFYGYTF.

J is TRBJ2-7 and V is TRBV4-2, with 10 bases identical to TRBD2. Unmatched junction bases numbered 5, after V lost 0 bases and J lost 6 bases. CDR1 is LGHNA, CDR2 YNFKEQ, per germline. The CDR3 is 15 residues long. This CDR3 is CASSQEAGGPSEQYF. For the CDR3, the DNA is TGTGCCAGCAGCCAAGAAGCGGGGGGGCCGAGCGAGCAGTACTTC.

The V call is TRBV18, the J call TRBJ2-5, with D possibly TRBD1 on 6 matching bases. Trimming shortened V by 6 bases and J by 0 bases, and 8 bases separated the two germline ends. Germline V CDR1 and CDR2: KGHSH, LQKENI. The CDR3 has 13 residues. The chain's CDR3 is CASSRTDQETQYF. Here the CDR3 DNA reads TGTGCCAGCTCCCGGACAGACCAAGAGACCCAGTACTTC.

The CDR3 DNA reads TGTGCCTGGGATCTCCGGGACAGTGGGCACTACGAGCAGTACTTC. Protein product: CAWDLRDSGHYEQYF. V gene TRBV30 combines with J gene TRBJ2-7, with 7 bases aligning to TRBD1. The length of the CDR3 is 15 residues. V was pared by 5 bases and J by 3 bases, with 13 bases of the junction left unmatched. Per germline, CDR1 GTSNPN and CDR2 SVGIG (reference sequence).

V is TRBV21-1 and J is TRBJ2-7; the table's D gene call, TRBD2, was not cross checked with the DNA. TRBV21-1 is marked as a pseudogene. The CDR3 is 17 amino acids. CDR3 DNA sequence: TGTGCCAGCAGCAAACTAAGGCCTAGCGGGAGCTTGTACGAGCAGTACTTC. This codes for CASSKLRPSGSLYEQYF.